This passage covers 24 T cell receptor beta chains from one sample sequenced in a study of blood T cell repertoires in COVID-19. Assay used: immunoSEQ multiplex PCR; TCRdb lists only in-frame clones, some missing. The table lists approximately 250,000 clones, more than 70% of them singletons, with over 2% in the top ten. Sequences were obtained from PBMCs or T cells enriched from blood (not recorded which). The receptors derive from a woman in her fifties or sixties in a cohort exposed to, infected with or recovered from COVID-19 (not recorded which).

J is TRBJ2-7 and V is TRBV29-1, with D possibly matching TRBD1 (6 bases). The CDR3 totals 13 residues. Germline loops: CDR1 SQVTM, CDR2 ANQGSEA. The ends were cut back, 6 bases at V and 6 bases at J, with 18 bases in the middle. DNA of the CDR3: TGCAGCGTACTCAGGGGAAGGTCGGGCGAGCAGTACTTC. Encoded protein: CSVLRGRSGEQYF.

The chain links TRBV3-1 (or the pseudogene TRBV3-2) to TRBJ2-5, with TRBD2 identical over 9 bases. The V gene's germline CDR1 is LGHDT and CDR2 YNNKEL (reference sequence). The CDR3 runs to 17 residues. The trim removed 0 bases at V and 3 bases at J, leaving 8 bases unmatched. CDR3: CASSQDWGGRAKETQYF. CDR3 sequence (DNA): TGTGCCAGCAGCCAAGATTGGGGCGGGAGGGCTAAAGAGACCCAGTACTTC.

This clone appeared once. This chain uses TRBV7-3 with TRBJ2-2, with 7 bases identical to TRBD1. Germline values: CDR1 SGHTA, CDR2 FQGTGA. Trimming cost V 0 bases and J 1 base; bases outside gene matches: 2. The CDR3 covers 16 residues. The chain's CDR3 is CASSLTTGMNTGELFF. The CDR3 DNA reads TGTGCCAGCAGCTTAACGACAGGGATGAACACCGGGGAGCTGTTTTTT.

This chain uses TRBV27 with TRBJ2-1; TRBD2 matches 12 bases. The trim removed 4 bases at V and 8 bases at J, leaving 12 bases unmatched. Germline assignment: CDR1 MNHEY and CDR2 SMNVEV (reference sequence). This CDR3 comprises 17 residues. CDR3 residues: CASSSPLASGRADEQFF. CDR3 nucleotide sequence: TGTGCCAGCAGTTCCCCTTTGGCTAGCGGGAGGGCGGATGAGCAGTTCTTC.

The chain employs TRBV11-2 and TRBJ1-6; D not certain. With 3 bases removed from V and 7 bases from J, the gap between germline ends came to 13 bases. The CDR3 consists of 15 residues. The germline gives CDR1 SGHAT, CDR2 FQNNGV. This chain's CDR3 is CASSFNGNGNSPLHF. CDR3 sequence (DNA): TGTGCCAGCAGCTTCAACGGGAATGGGAATTCACCCCTCCACTTT.

The chain couples TRBV24-1 to TRBJ1-2; TRBD1 matches at 8 bases. The length of the CDR3 is 13 residues. Germline CDR1 and CDR2: KGHDR and SFDVKD. Trimming took 9 bases from V and 0 from J; bases not matched to a gene: 2. The CDR3 sequence is CATSGQANYGYTF. The CDR3 DNA reads as TGTGCCACCTCGGGACAGGCTAACTATGGCTACACCTTC.

The chain links TRBV24-1 to TRBJ2-4; D is perhaps TRBD1 (7 bases). V was pared by 4 bases and J by 10 bases, with 13 bases between. There are 13 residues in the CDR3. Germline V gene lookup returns CDR1 KGHDR and CDR2 SFDVKD. In nucleotides, the CDR3 is TGTGCCACCAGTGACGCAGGGGGAGGTATTCAGTACTTC. Its protein is CATSDAGGGIQYF.

The chain is built from TRBV19 and TRBJ1-2; D is undetermined. The ends were cut back, 6 bases at V and 3 bases at J, with 11 bases in the middle. Germline CDR1 LNHDA, CDR2 SQIVND (reference sequence). This CDR3 is 13 amino acids long. In DNA form, the CDR3 reads TGTGCCAGTAGCGAGGGTGGCTACTATGGCTACACCTTC. Encoded protein: CASSEGGYYGYTF.

The genes are TRBV24-1 and TRBJ2-7; no clear D gene. CDR1 and CDR2 (germline): KGHDR, SFDVKD. The CDR3 has 8 amino acids. V lost 9 bases, J lost 11 bases, and 7 bases lay in between. The CDR3 region has the DNA TGTGCCACCGATGTAGAGTACTTC. Residues: CATDVEYF.

This chain links TRBV7-2 with TRBJ1-5; 8 positions match TRBD1. The J segment lost 5 bases and the V segment lost 5 bases, leaving 5 bases of the junction unmatched. Germline V gives CDR1 SGHTA, CDR2 FQGNSA. The CDR3 loop spans 14 amino acids. In DNA, the CDR3 is TGTGCCAGCAGCACCTCAGGGGGCGATCAGCCCCAGCATTTT. Amino acid sequence: CASSTSGGDQPQHF.

This chain uses TRBV18 with TRBJ2-7, with 9 bases aligning to TRBD1. The CDR3 is made up of 13 amino acids. Germline V CDR1 and CDR2: KGHSH, LQKENI. Losses at the gene ends were 3 bases for V and 3 bases for J; bases not matched to a gene: 0. In nucleotides, the CDR3 is TGTGCCAGCTCACCGACAGGGGGCTACGAGCAGTACTTC. Translating it yields CASSPTGGYEQYF.

The genes are TRBV30 and TRBJ1-2; D perhaps matches TRBD1 (5 bases). The CDR3 contains 14 residues. CDR1 is GTSNPN, CDR2 SVGIG, per germline (reference sequence). Trimming left V 5 bases short and J 7 bases short, with 20 bases between. The CDR3 DNA reads TGTGCCTGGGTACGAGACAGCCGTATGAGTGGCTACACCTTC. Amino acid sequence: CAWVRDSRMSGYTF.

J is TRBJ2-1 and V is TRBV2, with a possible D match to TRBD2 (5 bases). Trimming took 10 bases from V and 3 from J, leaving 10 bases between them. CDR1 and CDR2 from the germline V gene are SNHLY and FYNNEI. The CDR3 covers 12 residues. CDR3 sequence reads: CATNRDYNEQFF. CDR3 DNA sequence: TGTGCCACCAACCGGGACTACAATGAGCAGTTCTTC. Full variable domain (rest looked up from reference TRBV2 and TRBJ2-1): EPEVTQTPSHQVTQMGQEVILRCVPISNHLYFYWYRQILGQKVEFLVSFYNNEISEKSEIFDDQFSVERPDGSNFTLKIRSTKLEDSAMYFCATNRDYNEQFFGPGTRLTVL.

This clone was observed once. The chain joins TRBV3-1 (or the pseudogene TRBV3-2) to TRBJ2-3; perhaps TRBD2 as D (6 bases). The CDR3 consists of 15 residues. V gave up 4 bases and J gave up 2 bases, with 13 bases separating them. The germline gives CDR1 LGHDT, CDR2 YNNKEL (reference sequence). This CDR3 is CASSPPGRSTDTQYF. The CDR3 bases are TGTGCCAGCAGCCCTCCGGGGAGGTCCACAGATACGCAGTATTTT.

This clone turned up a few times. J is TRBJ1-3 and V is TRBV19; 7 bases map to TRBD1. CDR1 and CDR2 from the germline V gene are LNHDA and SQIVND (reference sequence). The length of the CDR3 is 17 residues. V shed 3 bases and J 0 bases; nucleotides not matched to a gene: 8. Written as DNA, the CDR3 is TGTGCCAGTAGTATTCGGAGGGGACAGCGCTCTGGAAACACCATATATTTT. Its translation is CASSIRRGQRSGNTIYF.

The V gene is TRBV6-5, the J gene TRBJ2-2; D is possibly TRBD1 (6 bases). The germline gives CDR1 MNHEY, CDR2 SVGAGI. Trimming pared 6 bases from V and 7 bases from J, leaving 12 bases between. This CDR3 is built from 13 residues. CDR3 bases: TGTGCCAGCAGCAGGGGCGCGAGCGGGGAGCTGTTTTTT. Translating it yields CASSRGASGELFF.

The CDR3 loop is CASSLTSGTLDTQYF. The CDR3 nucleotides are TGTGCCAGCTCACTCACTAGCGGGACACTGGATACGCAGTATTTT. The V and J genes are TRBV18 and TRBJ2-3, with 10 bases identical to TRBD2. CDR3 length: 15 residues. Losses at the gene ends were 4 bases for V and 6 bases for J; bases not matched to a gene: 7. CDR1 and CDR2 from the germline V gene are KGHSH and LQKENI. Full variable domain (missing parts from reference TRBV18 and TRBJ2-3): NAGVMQNPRHLVRRRGQEARLRCSPMKGHSHVYWYRQLPEEGLKFMVYLQKENIIDESGMPKERFSAEFPKEGPSILRIQQVVRGDSAAYFCASSLTSGTLDTQYFGPGTRLTVL.

The V call is TRBV27, the J call TRBJ2-7, with 8 nucleotides matching TRBD2. Trimming removed 5 bases from V and 3 bases from J; junction bases left unmatched: 12. Germline assignment: CDR1 MNHEY and CDR2 SMNVEV (reference sequence). The CDR3 length is 16 residues. The DNA for the CDR3 is TGTGCCAGCAGTACCCCGGGGGGGGTCCCAATCTACGAGCAGTACTTC. Translation: CASSTPGGVPIYEQYF.

The chain links TRBV4-3 to TRBJ2-3, with 8 bases fitting TRBD2. Germline V CDR1 and CDR2: LGHNA, YSLEER. V lost 0 bases to trimming and J lost 4 bases; unmatched junction nucleotides: 9. The CDR3 has 17 residues. This chain's CDR3 is CASSQETGTRGADTQYF. CDR3 nucleotides: TGCGCCAGCAGCCAAGAGACCGGGACTAGGGGGGCAGATACGCAGTATTTT.

The chain is built from TRBV7-2 and TRBJ2-5; 10 bases are shared with TRBD1. The CDR3 spans 16 residues. The V gene end was trimmed by 2 bases and the J gene end by 5 bases; junction bases not matched to a gene: 8. The germline V gene encodes CDR1 SGHTA and CDR2 FQGNSA. CDR3 residues: CASSLSGQGGGETQYF. In DNA, the CDR3 is TGTGCCAGCAGCTTATCTGGACAGGGGGGAGGTGAGACCCAGTACTTC.

V usage is TRBV29-1 and J usage is TRBJ2-7; 16 nucleotides line up with TRBD2. CDR3 length: 17 amino acids. With 6 bases clipped from V and 9 bases from J, the junction kept 17 bases outside the gene matches. CDR1 and CDR2 from the germline V gene are SQVTM and ANQGSEA. CDR3 loop: CSVGPGLAGGRNPRQYF. Here the CDR3 DNA reads TGCAGCGTGGGCCCGGGACTAGCGGGAGGGCGGAATCCGAGGCAGTACTTC.

The CDR3 spells CATPSSGTSYGYTF. CDR3 bases: TGTGCCACCCCGTCCTCCGGGACATCCTATGGCTACACCTTC. The chain links TRBV28 to TRBJ1-2; a weak D match, TRBD1 (6 bases). The germline gives CDR1 MDHEN, CDR2 SYDVKM. CDR3 length: 14 residues. V lost 10 bases and J lost 4, with 19 bases in between.

The chain joins TRBV19 to TRBJ1-1; 10 bases agree with TRBD1. The CDR3 totals 15 residues. Germline assignment: CDR1 LNHDA and CDR2 SQIVND (reference sequence). V gave up 4 bases and J gave up 4 bases; unmatched junction bases: 6. In DNA form, the CDR3 reads TGTGCCAGTAGTAGCGGGGACAGGGGTGGCACTGAAGCTTTCTTT. This sequence encodes CASSSGDRGGTEAFF.

The chain combines TRBV10-1 with TRBJ2-3, with a weak D call TRBD2 (6 bases). CDR1 is WNHNN, CDR2 SYGVQD, per germline (reference sequence). The CDR3 has 13 amino acids. Trimming removed 3 bases at V and 4 bases at J, with 8 bases between. The chain's CDR3 is CASSEAGPDTQYF. CDR3 nucleotide sequence: TGCGCCAGCAGTGAAGCGGGCCCAGATACGCAGTATTTT.